The 20 T cell receptor beta chains below come from one sample, sequenced in a study of T cell responses to AZD1222 COVID-19 vaccine. The protocol was immunoSEQ multiplex PCR, while the TCRdb copy is restricted to in-frame clones and leaves out a portion. Among about 90,000 clones listed, 65% to 90% were seen once. Sequences were derived from peripheral blood, sampled on day 0 of AZD1222 vaccination. Receptors were obtained from an adult in good health.

The rearrangement uses TRBV23-1 and TRBJ2-2, with 8 bases fitting TRBD1. TRBV23-1 counts as an open reading frame of uncertain function. The length of the CDR3 is 15 residues. Trimming removed 7 bases from V and 8 bases from J; junction bases left unmatched: 12. CDR3 DNA sequence: TGCGCCAGCATAGAGGGACAGGCTATATGGGGGGAGCTGTTTTTT. This gives the protein CASIEGQAIWGELFF.

The chain is built from TRBV11-2 and TRBJ2-7; 9 bases are shared with TRBD2. The V and J ends lost 5 bases and 6 bases, in that order; junction bases with no gene match: 14. CDR1 is SGHAT and CDR2 is FQNNGV in the germline V gene. The CDR3 consists of 16 residues. The CDR3: CASSHYGGRARGEQYF. In DNA form, the CDR3 reads TGTGCCAGCAGCCACTACGGCGGGAGGGCCAGGGGCGAGCAGTACTTC.

This rearrangement joins TRBV4-1 to TRBJ2-1, with 9 bases identical to TRBD1. Trimming cost V 3 bases and J 4 bases; bases outside gene matches: 4. This CDR3 comprises 15 residues. CDR1 is MGHRA, CDR2 YSYEKL, per germline. As DNA, the CDR3 is TGCGCCAGCAGCCAGACCGGGACAGGGTACAATGAGCAGTTCTTC. The encoded protein is CASSQTGTGYNEQFF.

CDR3 amino acids: CASSFGNRGTNTGELFF. CDR3 DNA sequence: TGTGCCAGCAGCTTCGGGAACAGGGGGACGAACACCGGGGAGCTGTTTTTT. V and J are TRBV5-6 and TRBJ2-2; 8 nucleotides align to TRBD1. J lost 0 bases, V lost 2 bases, and 6 bases had no gene match. Germline-derived CDR1 and CDR2 are SGHDT and YYEEEE. The CDR3 covers 17 residues. The whole variable domain, remainder taken from reference TRBV5-6 and TRBJ2-2, is DAGVTQSPTHLIKTRGQQVTLRCSPKSGHDTVSWYQQALGQGPQFIFQYYEEEERQRGNFPDRFSGHQFPNYSSELNVNALLLGDSALYLCASSFGNRGTNTGELFFGEGSRLTVL.

This sequence joins TRBV28 and TRBJ1-5; D may be TRBD1 (6 bases). Germline-derived CDR1 and CDR2 are MDHEN and SYDVKM. V was shortened by 2 bases and J by 3 bases, with 11 bases between the two germline ends. CDR3 length equals 15 residues. CDR3 in amino acids: CASSLITGYNQPQHF. CDR3 DNA sequence: TGTGCCAGCAGTTTAATCACAGGGTACAATCAGCCCCAGCATTTT. Full variable domain (rest looked up from reference TRBV28 and TRBJ1-5): DVKVTQSSRYLVKRTGEKVFLECVQDMDHENMFWYRQDPGLGLRLIYFSYDVKMKEKGDIPEGYSVSREKKERFSLILESASTNQTSMYLCASSLITGYNQPQHFGDGTRLSIL.

The chain links TRBV11-2 to TRBJ2-1; D possibly corresponds to TRBD1 (5 bases). V lost 1 base to trimming and J lost 5 bases, with 12 bases between them. The CDR3 is made up of 15 amino acids. CDR1 is SGHAT, CDR2 FQNNGV, per germline. CDR3 nucleotide sequence: TGTGCCAGCAGCTTAGGGCAGGGTCACAACAATGAGCAGTTCTTC. This sequence encodes CASSLGQGHNNEQFF.

The count of this clone is one. The chain recombines TRBV5-4 with TRBJ2-7; the D is unclear. This CDR3 has 14 residues. Trimming removed 0 bases from V and 5 bases from J, with 12 bases in between. Germline assignment: CDR1 SGHNT and CDR2 YYREEE (reference sequence). The CDR3 region has the DNA TGTGCCAGCAGCTTGGTTGGGGAAAAGGACGAGCAGTACTTC. Residues: CASSLVGEKDEQYF. Variable domain in full (rest from reference TRBV5-4 and TRBJ2-7): ETGVTQSPTHLIKTRGQQVTLRCSSQSGHNTVSWYQQALGQGPQFIFQYYREEENGRGNFPPRFSGLQFPNYSSELNVNALELDDSALYLCASSLVGEKDEQYFGPGTRLTVT.

V and J are TRBV6-8 and TRBJ2-2; 16 bases align to TRBD2. The V segment lost 2 bases and the J segment 6 bases; nucleotides outside the gene matches: 6. The CDR3 is 18 residues long. The germline V gene has CDR1 MNHGY and CDR2 SAAAGT. The CDR3 coding sequence is TGTGCCAGCAGTTACCCCGGGACTAGCGGGAGGGCCCCCGGGGAGCTGTTTTTT. Amino acids: CASSYPGTSGRAPGELFF.

The chain couples TRBV4-3 to TRBJ1-4; TRBD1 aligns across 10 bases. The J segment lost 5 bases and the V segment lost 6 bases, leaving 9 bases of the junction unmatched. Germline V CDR1 and CDR2: LGHNA, YSLEER. This CDR3 is 16 amino acids long. The DNA of the CDR3 is TGCGCCAGCAGTGACTTACCGGGACAGGGGAATGAAAAACTGTTTTTT. Residues: CASSDLPGQGNEKLFF.

This clone was picked up a small number of times. In DNA form, the CDR3 reads TGTGCCAGCAAATTTTCCGGTCAGCCCCAGCATTTT. Encoded protein: CASKFSGQPQHF. The V and J genes are TRBV12-3 or TRBV12-4 and TRBJ1-5, with D unresolved. V lost 7 bases, J lost 6 bases, and 10 bases lay in between. The CDR3 totals 12 residues.

The genes are TRBV20-1 and TRBJ2-3; 8 nucleotides agree with TRBD2. CDR3 length: 16 residues. V was pared by 3 bases and J by 6 bases, with 14 bases of the junction left unmatched. From germline, CDR1 is DFQATT and CDR2 SNEGSKA (reference sequence). The CDR3 region has the DNA TGCAGTGCTAGTACTACTAGCGGTCATACAGGGGATACGCAGTATTTT. This codes for CSASTTSGHTGDTQYF.

This clone has a single count. The chain employs TRBV13 and TRBJ2-7, with D hard to call. The V and J ends lost 6 bases and 6 bases respectively, with 12 bases between them. The CDR3 totals 12 residues. Germline CDR1 reads PRHDT; CDR2 reads FYEKMQ (reference sequence). This CDR3 reads CASSRSGSEQYF. In nucleotides, the CDR3 is TGTGCCAGCAGTCGCTCCGGGTCCGAGCAGTACTTC.

V usage is TRBV24-1 and J usage is TRBJ1-3, with D perhaps TRBD1 (5 bases). Trimming took 3 bases from V and 3 from J, leaving 11 bases between them. Germline assignment: CDR1 KGHDR and CDR2 SFDVKD. CDR3 length: 15 amino acids. DNA of the CDR3: TGTGCCACCAGTGATGGGACGGGGTTTGGAAACACCATATATTTT. Protein: CATSDGTGFGNTIYF.

The chain couples TRBV27 to TRBJ1-2; perhaps TRBD1 as D (6 bases). V gave up 5 bases and J gave up 4 bases, with 11 bases separating them. The CDR3 totals 13 residues. The germline gives CDR1 MNHEY, CDR2 SMNVEV (reference sequence). For the CDR3, the DNA is TGTGCCAGCAGTAAAGACAGGACCTATGGCTACACCTTC. Protein: CASSKDRTYGYTF.

This clone was counted between two and nine times. The chain uses TRBV11-3 and TRBJ1-1; the match to TRBD1 covers 12 bases. Per the germline V gene, CDR1 is SGHNT and CDR2 is YENEEA. Losses at the gene ends were 5 bases for V and 6 bases for J; bases not matched to a gene: 13. This CDR3 is 17 amino acids long. The CDR3 DNA is TGTGCCAGCAGCGCCCAAACCGGGACAGGGGGCTCGGCTGAAGCTTTCTTT. This translates into CASSAQTGTGGSAEAFF.

The chain carries TRBV28 and TRBJ1-5, with D unclear. From germline, CDR1 is MDHEN and CDR2 SYDVKM. The CDR3 consists of 14 residues. The germline V and J ends were trimmed by 3 bases and 5 bases, with 11 bases remaining between them. CDR3 sequence (DNA): TGTGCCAGCAGTTTTGGCCTATCGGATCAGCCCCAGCATTTT. It yields the protein CASSFGLSDQPQHF.

By share of the sample, this clone is medium-sized (0.01 to 0.1%). J is TRBJ1-5 and V is TRBV15; D gene unclear. Trimming stripped 3 bases from V and 7 bases from J, with 10 bases between. The length of the CDR3 is 13 residues. Per the germline V gene, CDR1 is LNHNV and CDR2 is YYDKDF (reference sequence). The DNA of the CDR3 is TGTGCCACCAGCAGGTCCGTTAGGCAGCCCCAGCATTTT. It encodes CATSRSVRQPQHF.

This clone has more than one count but fewer than ten. The chain carries TRBV29-1 and TRBJ1-2; 9 bases match TRBD1. CDR3 length equals 13 residues. Germline assignment: CDR1 SQVTM and CDR2 ANQGSEA. The ends lost 3 bases at V and 6 bases at J; junction bases unmatched: 5. CDR3 residues: CSVDLGQGNGYTF. As DNA, the CDR3 is TGCAGCGTTGATTTGGGACAGGGAAATGGCTACACCTTC.

The J gene is TRBJ1-2, the V gene TRBV5-1, with D possibly being TRBD1 (6 bases). Trimming cost V 4 bases and J 5 bases, with 21 bases left between them. The CDR3 runs 16 residues. Germline CDR1 and CDR2: SGHRS and YFSETQ. CDR3 coding DNA: TGCGCCAGCAGCCCCCTAGTGCAAGGGGGGGCGTATGGCTACACCTTC. Translating gives CASSPLVQGGAYGYTF.

The V gene is TRBV29-1, the J gene TRBJ1-1, with D possibly being TRBD1 (6 bases). The CDR3 is 13 amino acids. Looked up from germline, CDR1 is SQVTM and CDR2 is ANQGSEA. V shed 6 bases and J shed 1 base, with 12 bases lying between them. CDR3 sequence reads: CSVHRASNTEAFF. The CDR3 coding sequence is TGCAGCGTACACAGGGCCTCGAACACTGAAGCTTTCTTT.